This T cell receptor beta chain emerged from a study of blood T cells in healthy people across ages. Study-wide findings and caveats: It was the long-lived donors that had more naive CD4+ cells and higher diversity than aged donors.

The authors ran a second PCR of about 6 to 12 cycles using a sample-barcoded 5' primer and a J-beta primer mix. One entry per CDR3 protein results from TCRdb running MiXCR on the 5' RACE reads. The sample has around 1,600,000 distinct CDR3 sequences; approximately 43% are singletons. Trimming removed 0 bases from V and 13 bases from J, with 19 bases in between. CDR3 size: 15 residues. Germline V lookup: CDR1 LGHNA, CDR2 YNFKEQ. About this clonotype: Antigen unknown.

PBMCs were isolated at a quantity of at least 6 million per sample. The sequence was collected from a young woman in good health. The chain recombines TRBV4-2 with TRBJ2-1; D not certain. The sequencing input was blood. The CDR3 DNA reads TGTGCCAGCAGCCAAGACCCAGTCGGGCAAGAGACCCAGTTCTTC. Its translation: CASSQDPVGQETQFF.